What follows are 5 T cell receptor beta chains derived from one specimen sequenced in a study of T cells in Graves' hyperthyroidism and ophthalmopathy. TCR beta CDR3 sequences were amplified from RNA transcripts. Carried out on the TCR CDR3, a first-round RT-PCR used the HTBI primer set. MiXCR, applied by TCRdb to the multiplex PCR reads, yields one record per CDR3 protein. This repertoire shows some 690,000 distinct CDR3 sequences, 17% found once; its top ten account for 15%. Source material: blood. The receptors stem from a man aged 45-65 years with Graves' hyperthyroidism.

The chain is built from TRBV11-2 and TRBJ1-2; D call uncertain. The CDR3 is made up of 15 amino acids. Germline CDR1 SGHAT, CDR2 FQNNGV. V lost 2 bases and J lost 1, with 11 bases in between. The CDR3 protein is CASSLNADFNYGYTF. The CDR3 nucleotides read TGTGCCAGCAGCTTAAATGCAGACTTTAACTATGGCTACACCTTC.

This clonotype was recorded a few times. The rearrangement links TRBV27 to TRBJ2-2; 8 bases align to TRBD1. The CDR3 contains 14 residues. The germline gives CDR1 MNHEY, CDR2 SMNVEV (reference sequence). The V segment lost 6 bases and the J segment 4 bases; nucleotides outside the gene matches: 4. DNA of the CDR3: TGTGCCAGCAGAGGACAGGGATTCACCGGGGAGCTGTTTTTT. Translation: CASRGQGFTGELFF.

The chain couples TRBV7-2 to TRBJ2-7; perhaps D is TRBD1 or TRBD2 (6 bases each). Trimming shortened V by 8 bases and J by 2 bases, and 16 bases separated the two germline ends. There are 14 residues in the CDR3. Germline CDR1 SGHTA, CDR2 FQGNSA. CDR3 amino acids: CASSEGGSPYEQYF. Here the CDR3 DNA reads TGTGCCAGCTCTGAGGGGGGATCCCCCTACGAGCAGTACTTC.

This clonotype was counted between two and nine times. The chain employs TRBV28 and TRBJ1-3; tentatively, D is TRBD1 (5 bases). Germline V gene data show CDR1 as MDHEN and CDR2 as SYDVKM. Trimming removed 6 bases at V and 0 bases at J, with 12 bases between. There are 15 residues in the CDR3. The CDR3 protein is CASSQGSYSGNTIYF. The CDR3 DNA is TGTGCCAGCAGCCAGGGATCCTACTCTGGAAACACCATATATTTT. Filled out from reference TRBV28 and TRBJ1-3, the complete variable domain reads DVKVTQSSRYLVKRTGEKVFLECVQDMDHENMFWYRQDPGLGLRLIYFSYDVKMKEKGDIPEGYSVSREKKERFSLILESASTNQTSMYLCASSQGSYSGNTIYFGEGSWLTVV.

This clonotype was seen only a few times. The genes are TRBV5-1 and TRBJ2-3; TRBD1 or TRBD2 may be the D gene (6 bases each). This CDR3 has 15 residues. Trimming removed 2 bases from V and 5 bases from J, with 15 bases in between. Germline V gene sequence: CDR1 SGHRS, CDR2 YFSETQ. Written as DNA, the CDR3 is TGCGCCAGCAGCTTAACAGGGACTTGGGTAGATACGCAGTATTTT. It yields the protein CASSLTGTWVDTQYF.